This is a list of T cell receptor beta chains from one sample in a study of cytomegalovirus exposure and HLA in healthy donors. Sequencing used immunoSEQ multiplex PCR; TCRdb keeps in-frame clones, though not all of them. The data contain around 160,000 clones, about 70% of them seen just once; the ten biggest clones take up around 3%. Sequenced sample: PBMCs. The receptors come from a woman aged 35 to 49 in good health and CMV-seropositive. Both conserved end residues are part of each CDR3. The D gene is left open where the match is weak. Where a row states a size, it is once, few, many or the class of an expanded clone; other rows omit it.

J	size	V	D	DNA	CDR3
TRBJ2-7	NA	TRBV28	TRBD1	TGTGCCAGCAGTCCCGGGACAGGGGCCTACGAGCAGTACTTC	CASSPGTGAYEQYF
TRBJ1-4	NA	TRBV19	NA	TGTGCCAGTAGTAGTGGGGGCTCGTACGAAAAACTGTTTTTT	CASSSGGSYEKLFF
TRBJ1-1	NA	TRBV25-1	TRBD1	TGTGCCAGCAGTGAAGGAGACAGGGGTGAAGCTTTCTTT	CASSEGDRGEAFF
TRBJ1-1	NA	TRBV19	NA	TGTGCCGGAGGGGTGAGCACTGAAGCTTTCTTT	CAGGVSTEAFF
TRBJ2-5	many	TRBV6-6	NA	TGTGCCAGCAGCTACACCCCCTTAGTGGAGACCCAGTACTTC	CASSYTPLVETQYF
TRBJ2-7	once	TRBV10-3	TRBD1	TGTGCCAGCGAGCTAGGACAGGGTAAGGGCGAGCAGTACTTC	CASELGQGKGEQYF
TRBJ1-1	NA	TRBV2	NA	TGTGCCAGCAGCGCCGGACAGATCACTGAAGCTTTCTTT	CASSAGQITEAFF
TRBJ2-7	NA	TRBV5-8	NA	TGTGCCGGCAGAGAGTACTACGAGCAGTACTTC	CAGREYYEQYF
TRBJ1-2	few	TRBV6-5	TRBD1	TGTGCCAGCAGTGAGACAGGGAACTATGGCTACACCTTC	CASSETGNYGYTF
TRBJ2-5	NA	TRBV15	NA	TGTGCCACCAGCAGAGAAGAGGGTAGTGGAGAGACCCAGTACTTC	CATSREEGSGETQYF
TRBJ1-5	NA	TRBV7-2	TRBD1	TGTGCCAGCAGCTTAACGGGACAGGGAGTTCAGCCCCAGCATTTT	CASSLTGQGVQPQHF
TRBJ1-6	few	TRBV18	TRBD1	TGTGCCAGCTCACCCTTAGGGACAGGGAATTCACCCCTCCACTTT	CASSPLGTGNSPLHF
TRBJ1-1	NA	TRBV4-3	TRBD1	TGCGCCAGCAGCCAAGATCTGGACAGGGAACACACTGAAGCTTTCTTT	CASSQDLDREHTEAFF
TRBJ2-1	few	TRBV6-6	TRBD1	TGTGCCAGCAGTGACTCAGGACAGGGGAGTGATGAGCAGTTCTTC	CASSDSGQGSDEQFF
TRBJ2-7	NA	TRBV6-5	TRBD2	TGTGCCAGCAGTTACTCGAAGGCGGGAGCCTACGAGCAGTACTTC	CASSYSKAGAYEQYF
TRBJ1-5	NA	TRBV13	NA	TGTGCCAGCAGCTGGACAGCAGCACAACCCAATCAGCCCCAGAATTTT	CASSWTAAQPNQPQNF
TRBJ2-5	NA	TRBV7-3	NA	TGTGCCAGCAGCCCACAGGGAACCTCAGAGACCCAGTACTTC	CASSPQGTSETQYF
TRBJ1-2	NA	TRBV6-6	TRBD1	TGTGCCAGCAGCGGATCAATGGGACAGAACTATGGCTACACCTTC	CASSGSMGQNYGYTF
TRBJ2-1	few	TRBV7-3	TRBD2	TGTGCCAGCAGCTTAACCCGGGACTACTATGAGCAGTTCTTC	CASSLTRDYYEQFF
TRBJ2-1	NA	TRBV18	NA	TGTGCCAGCTCACCCTCCCGGGGGGACAACAATGAGCAGTTCTTC	CASSPSRGDNNEQFF
TRBJ1-1	few	TRBV7-9	NA	TGTGCCAGCAGCTTAGCCAGCGGGCCCAAAACCACTGAAGCTTTCTTT	CASSLASGPKTTEAFF
TRBJ2-7	few	TRBV29-1	TRBD1	TGCAGCGTTGAACTACAGGGGGAAGGTGAGCAGTACTTC	CSVELQGEGEQYF
TRBJ1-3	NA	TRBV11-2	TRBD1	TGTGCCAGCAGCTTCAACAGGGGGGACGGAAACACCATATATTTT	CASSFNRGDGNTIYF
TRBJ1-5	NA	TRBV7-2	TRBD1	TGTGCCAGCAGCCGCCAGGGGGCGTTAGGCAATCAGCCCCAGAATTTT	CASSRQGALGNQPQNF
TRBJ1-5	few	TRBV27	TRBD1	TGTGCCAGCAGTTTAGGGACAGGGATCAATCAGCCCCAGCATTTT	CASSLGTGINQPQHF
TRBJ2-7	NA	TRBV4-2	NA	TGTGCCAGCAGCCATCACAGGGACTCCTACGAGCAGTACTTC	CASSHHRDSYEQYF
TRBJ2-3	NA	TRBV10-3	TRBD1	TGTGCCATCAGACCCGGGCAGGGGGTGGGTTCAGATACGCAGTATTTT	CAIRPGQGVGSDTQYF
TRBJ2-2	NA	TRBV27	NA	TGTGCCAGTGCGACACTGAACACCGGGGAGCTGTTTTTT	CASATLNTGELFF
TRBJ1-1	NA	TRBV7-2	NA	TGTGCCAGCAGAGGACAGTTGAACACTGAAGCTTTCTTT	CASRGQLNTEAFF
TRBJ1-5	once	TRBV7-8	NA	TGTGCCAGCAGCTCTACGGGGTTTAGGGGCAATCAGCCCCAGCATTTT	CASSSTGFRGNQPQHF
TRBJ2-1	NA	TRBV7-8	NA	TGTGCCAGCAGCTTTACAGGGCGCCAGCCTCCCTTCAATGAGCAGTTCTTC	CASSFTGRQPPFNEQFF
TRBJ1-1	NA	TRBV10-3	NA	TGTGCCATCAGCACCGGGACAATGATGAACACTGAAGCTTTCTTT	CAISTGTMMNTEAFF
TRBJ2-6	NA	TRBV4-3	NA	TGCGCCAGCAGCCTCCAAAACTCTGGGGCCAACGTCCTGACTTTC	CASSLQNSGANVLTF
TRBJ1-2	NA	TRBV28	TRBD1	TGTGCCAGCAGTTCTACCCCCGGACAGGGTGGTGGCTACACCTTC	CASSSTPGQGGGYTF
TRBJ1-6	NA	TRBV5-1	TRBD1	TGCGCCAGCAGCTTGGTGCGGGACAGGGGTTCACCCCTCCACTTT	CASSLVRDRGSPLHF
TRBJ2-1	NA	TRBV7-9	TRBD1	TGTGCCAGCAGCTTAGACGACAGGGGGAGATTGAATGAGCAGTTCTTC	CASSLDDRGRLNEQFF
TRBJ2-2	NA	TRBV5-4	NA	TGTGCCAGCAGCTTGCGGCGGGCTGACACCGGGGAGCTGTTTTTT	CASSLRRADTGELFF
TRBJ2-1	NA	TRBV7-2	NA	TGTGCCAGCAGTAAGACTAGTGGGAATGAGCAGTTCTTC	CASSKTSGNEQFF
TRBJ2-3	once	TRBV5-4	TRBD1	TGTGCCAGCAGGCCGTCCAGGGGGCAGAATGCAGATACGCAGTATTTT	CASRPSRGQNADTQYF
TRBJ2-1	NA	TRBV4-1	NA	TGCGCCAGCAGCCCTTCACAGGACCGCTACAATGAGCAGTTCTTC	CASSPSQDRYNEQFF
TRBJ1-4	few	TRBV19	NA	TGTGCCAGTTCTCCGGCAACTAATGAAAAACTGTTTTTT	CASSPATNEKLFF
TRBJ2-7	NA	TRBV19	NA	TGTGCCAGTAGCTCTCAAGAGGGCTCGGACGAGCAGTACTTC	CASSSQEGSDEQYF
TRBJ2-1	NA	TRBV7-2	NA	TGTGCCAGCAGCTTACGAGGGCTAGCCCTCGTCTATGAGCAGTTCTTC	CASSLRGLALVYEQFF
TRBJ1-4	NA	TRBV25-1	NA	TGTGCCAGCAGTGAGGGGGCGACTAATGAAAAACTGTTTTTT	CASSEGATNEKLFF
TRBJ2-5	NA	TRBV5-4	NA	TGTGCCAGCAGCACGGACATCGGACAAGAGACCCAGTACTTC	CASSTDIGQETQYF
TRBJ1-1	NA	TRBV7-8	NA	TGTGCCAGCAGCCCTGTGGTTGCGCCTCCTGAAGCTTTCTTT	CASSPVVAPPEAFF
TRBJ1-2	NA	TRBV5-4	NA	TGTGCCAGCAGCTTCTCCCAGGGAAACTATGGCTACACCTTC	CASSFSQGNYGYTF
TRBJ1-5	NA	TRBV28	TRBD1	TGTGCCAGCAGTTCCGGGACAGGGGGTGATCAGCCCCAGCATTTT	CASSSGTGGDQPQHF
TRBJ2-5	once	TRBV9	TRBD2	TGTGCCAGCAGCGTATCACTAGCGGGAGCCCTAGGAGGAGAGACCCAGTACTTC	CASSVSLAGALGGETQYF
TRBJ2-7	NA	TRBV5-4	NA	TGTGCCAGCAGCCCCGCCGACAGGAGGTACGAGCAGTACTTC	CASSPADRRYEQYF